One sample yielded the 31 T cell receptor beta chains listed below, sequenced in a study of T cell responses to AZD1222 COVID-19 vaccine. Generated by immunoSEQ multiplex PCR, the TCRdb table keeps only in-frame clones and is missing some. The sample includes fewer than 30,000 clones, around 78% of them seen just once. Sequencing used peripheral blood, obtained on day 0 of AZD1222 vaccination. All receptors come from an adult in good health.

This chain links TRBV7-8 with TRBJ2-7; D is ambiguous. The germline V and J ends were trimmed by 2 bases and 3 bases, with 8 bases remaining between them. The CDR3 extends over 13 amino acids. Germline CDR1 SGHVS, CDR2 FQNEAQ. This CDR3 reads CASSLSRIYEQYF. For the CDR3, the DNA is TGTGCCAGCAGCTTATCTAGAATCTACGAGCAGTACTTC. Full variable domain (missing parts from reference TRBV7-8 and TRBJ2-7): GAGVSQSPRYKVAKRGQDVALRCDPISGHVSLFWYQQALGQGPEFLTYFQNEAQLDKSGLPSDRFFAERPEGSVSTLKIQRTQQEDSAVYLCASSLSRIYEQYFGPGTRLTVT.

This clone showed up just once. The V and J genes are TRBV7-2 and TRBJ2-5; TRBD1 matches 7 bases. Trimming at V came to 1 base and at J to 5 bases, leaving 4 bases not matched to a gene. The germline gives CDR1 SGHTA, CDR2 FQGNSA. CDR3 size: 14 residues. As DNA, the CDR3 is TGTGCCAGCAGCTTAGGGCGACAGGGTGAGACCCAGTACTTC. The encoded protein is CASSLGRQGETQYF.

The V and J genes are TRBV6-2 or TRBV6-3 and TRBJ1-2; D possibly corresponds to TRBD1 (5 bases). The CDR3 runs to 15 residues. The V gene lost 2 bases and the J gene lost 1 base, with 11 bases spanning the gap. Germline V lookup: CDR1 MNHEY, CDR2 SVGEGT. The CDR3 nucleotides read TGTGCCAGCAGTTACCGACAGCCTATTAACTATGGCTACACCTTC. Amino acid sequence: CASSYRQPINYGYTF.

V usage is TRBV12-3 or TRBV12-4 and J usage is TRBJ2-7; unclear D gene. The CDR3 has 12 amino acids. Trimming shortened V by 4 bases and J by 6 bases, and 10 bases separated the two germline ends. This chain's CDR3 is CASSWGWREQYF. For the CDR3, the DNA is TGTGCCAGCAGTTGGGGTTGGCGCGAGCAGTACTTC.

This clone was seen more than once but under ten times. This chain links TRBV11-1 with TRBJ1-4; D call uncertain. Per the germline V gene, CDR1 is SGHAT and CDR2 is FQDESV (reference sequence). Trimming took 4 bases from V and 8 from J, leaving 17 bases between them. The CDR3 is made up of 15 amino acids. CDR3: CASSYGQTGAEKLFF. In DNA form, the CDR3 reads TGTGCCAGCAGCTATGGCCAAACCGGAGCAGAAAAACTGTTTTTT.

This chain connects TRBV7-2 to TRBJ1-2; TRBD1 is a possible D gene (5 bases). Germline-derived CDR1 and CDR2 are SGHTA and FQGNSA. The CDR3 runs to 13 residues. With 1 base removed from V and 7 bases from J, the gap between germline ends came to 10 bases. This CDR3 reads CASSLETVSGYTF. CDR3 nucleotides: TGTGCCAGCAGCTTAGAGACAGTATCTGGCTACACCTTC.

The gene calls are TRBV9 and TRBJ1-6; D possibly corresponds to TRBD1 (5 bases). Germline loops: CDR1 SGDLS, CDR2 YYNGEE. This CDR3 is built from 17 residues. The ends were cut back, 3 bases at V and 0 bases at J, with 13 bases in the middle. CDR3 sequence (DNA): TGTGCCAGCAGCGCGCAGGGATTCAGCTCCTATAATTCACCCCTCCACTTT. This translates into CASSAQGFSSYNSPLHF.

The chain joins TRBV13 to TRBJ1-1; D gene ambiguous. CDR3 size: 15 residues. CDR1 is PRHDT, CDR2 FYEKMQ, per germline (reference sequence). Trimming removed 7 bases from V and 4 bases from J, with 19 bases in between. CDR3: CASIQAGSGGTEAFF. The CDR3, as DNA: TGTGCCAGCATCCAGGCCGGGAGTGGCGGCACTGAAGCTTTCTTT.

The V and J genes are TRBV9 and TRBJ1-2, with 9 bases identical to TRBD1. Germline V gives CDR1 SGDLS, CDR2 YYNGEE. The CDR3 is 18 amino acids. J gave up 8 bases and V 3 bases, and 20 bases lay outside the gene matches. In DNA, the CDR3 is TGTGCCAGCAGCGCGCATGGGCTGGGGACAGGGAATCCGAGAGGCTACACCTTC. Protein sequence: CASSAHGLGTGNPRGYTF. The whole variable domain, filled in from reference TRBV9 and TRBJ1-2, reads DSGVTQTPKHLITATGQRVTLRCSPRSGDLSVYWYQQSLDQGLQFLIQYYNGEERAKGNILERFSAQQFPDLHSELNLSSLELGDSALYFCASSAHGLGTGNPRGYTFGSGTRLTVV.

This chain joins TRBV2 and TRBJ1-2; the D gene is possibly TRBD1 (5 bases). Between the trimmed V and J ends, which lost 3 bases and 4 bases, there was a span of 12 bases. This CDR3 has 14 amino acids. CDR1 is SNHLY, CDR2 FYNNEI, per germline. The CDR3: CASSDIGVGYGYTF. The CDR3 DNA reads TGTGCCAGCAGTGATATAGGGGTAGGCTATGGCTACACCTTC.

This chain links TRBV11-2 with TRBJ1-5; no clear D. The CDR3 is 13 amino acids. CDR1 and CDR2 from the germline V gene are SGHAT and FQNNGV. Trimming took off 5 bases at V and 5 bases at J, with 10 bases between the two ends. CDR3 nucleotide sequence: TGTGCCAGCAGCCCCCGTGGGGATCAGCCCCAGCATTTT. Translated, it gives CASSPRGDQPQHF.

J is TRBJ2-3 and V is TRBV3-1 (or the pseudogene TRBV3-2); D is tentatively TRBD1 or TRBD2 (5 bases each). V was cut by 6 bases and J by 8 bases, with 24 bases left in between. The CDR3 is 16 amino acids. In germline, CDR1 is LGHDT, CDR2 YNNKEL (reference sequence). CDR3 amino acids: CASSQMWGSKLGTQYF. For the CDR3, the DNA is TGTGCCAGCAGTCAGATGTGGGGGAGTAAGCTTGGTACGCAGTATTTT.

The chain couples TRBV7-2 to TRBJ2-3, with D possibly being TRBD2 (6 bases). Germline V gives CDR1 SGHTA, CDR2 FQGNSA. Trimming cost V 5 bases and J 2 bases, with 17 bases left between them. This CDR3 comprises 16 residues. In DNA form, the CDR3 reads TGTGCCAGCAGCCCCCCTAGTGGGGGGATCACAGATACGCAGTATTTT. It yields the protein CASSPPSGGITDTQYF. The variable domain in full, with the rest retrieved from reference TRBV7-2 and TRBJ2-3, is GAGVSQSPSNKVTEKGKDVELRCDPISGHTALYWYRQSLGQGLEFLIYFQGNSAPDKSGLPSDRFSAERTGGSVSTLTIQRTQQEDSAVYLCASSPPSGGITDTQYFGPGTRLTVL.

This clone turned up a few times. The chain is built from TRBV3-1 (or the pseudogene TRBV3-2) and TRBJ1-5; D is ambiguous. There are 12 residues in the CDR3. From germline, CDR1 is LGHDT and CDR2 YNNKEL (reference sequence). Trimming cost V 1 base and J 6 bases, with 4 bases left between them. The CDR3 reads CASSQASQPQHF. The CDR3, as DNA: TGTGCCAGCAGCCAAGCAAGTCAGCCCCAGCATTTT.

Only one count was recorded for this clone. The chain carries TRBV11-2 and TRBJ1-5, with D unclear. The CDR3 has 13 residues. Germline assignment: CDR1 SGHAT and CDR2 FQNNGV. With 3 bases removed from V and 0 bases from J, the gap between germline ends came to 3 bases. CDR3 in DNA: TGTGCCAGCAGCTTGGATAGCAATCAGCCCCAGCATTTT. Residues: CASSLDSNQPQHF.

The chain is built from TRBV7-6 and TRBJ2-2; TRBD2 matches 11 bases. The CDR3 is 15 amino acids. V lost 5 bases, J lost 3 bases, and 2 bases stayed unmatched. Germline CDR1 and CDR2: SGHVS and FNYEAQ. The CDR3 DNA sequence: TGTGCCAGCAGCCTTAGCGGGGGGGACACCGGGGAGCTGTTTTTT. Translation: CASSLSGGDTGELFF.

The chain uses TRBV5-6 and TRBJ1-2; 7 bases agree with TRBD1. CDR1 is SGHDT, CDR2 YYEEEE, per germline. The ends lost 3 bases at V and 4 bases at J; junction bases unmatched: 6. This CDR3 spans 14 amino acids. In DNA form, the CDR3 reads TGTGCCAGCAGCTCATCCGGGACAGCCTATGGCTACACCTTC. Its protein is CASSSSGTAYGYTF.

This sequence joins TRBV7-2 and TRBJ2-3; D tentatively reads TRBD1 or TRBD2 (7 bases each). The V gene's germline CDR1 is SGHTA and CDR2 FQGNSA. The ends were cut back, 7 bases at V and 7 bases at J, with 18 bases in the middle. The CDR3 runs to 14 residues. Here the CDR3 reads CASIPGGVGNTQYF. DNA for the CDR3: TGTGCCAGCATCCCAGGGGGGGTTGGGAATACGCAGTATTTT.

V usage is TRBV5-1 and J usage is TRBJ1-5, with 10 nucleotides matching TRBD1. This CDR3 comprises 15 residues. In germline, CDR1 is SGHRS, CDR2 YFSETQ. With V trimmed by 3 bases and J by 5 bases, 5 bases remained unmatched. The CDR3 DNA follows: TGCGCCAGCAGCTGGACAGGGGGAAAGGATCAGCCCCAGCATTTT. This encodes CASSWTGGKDQPQHF.

The J gene is TRBJ2-2, the V gene TRBV2; D not resolved. This CDR3 comprises 16 residues. The germline CDR1 and CDR2 sequences are SNHLY and FYNNEI. V was pared by 2 bases and J by 0 bases, with 10 bases between. CDR3 coding DNA: TGTGCCAGCAGTGAATATGGGTTCGCGAACACCGGGGAGCTGTTTTTT. This sequence encodes CASSEYGFANTGELFF.

A single count supports this clone. CDR3 in amino acids: CASSLVVSSSYGYTF. The CDR3 DNA sequence: TGCGCCAGCAGCTTGGTAGTATCATCGTCCTATGGCTACACCTTC. The chain combines TRBV5-1 with TRBJ1-2; D is uncertain. CDR1 SGHRS and CDR2 YFSETQ come from the germline V gene. The CDR3 contains 15 residues. V was clipped by 0 bases and J by 4 bases, with 13 bases between them.

The chain uses TRBV2 and TRBJ2-3; TRBD2 is a possible D gene (6 bases). Trimming pared 2 bases from V and 7 bases from J, leaving 16 bases between. The CDR3 totals 15 residues. Germline V CDR1 and CDR2: SNHLY, FYNNEI. The CDR3 reads CASSERTKSPNTQYF. CDR3 DNA: TGTGCCAGCAGTGAACGGACTAAGTCGCCAAATACGCAGTATTTT.

This rearrangement joins TRBV18 to TRBJ2-2; D unclear. The V gene's germline CDR1 is KGHSH and CDR2 LQKENI. The CDR3 is made up of 16 amino acids. V dropped 1 base and J dropped 4 bases, with 13 bases sitting between them. This chain's CDR3 is CASSPHPSSVTGELFF. Written as DNA, the CDR3 is TGTGCCAGCTCACCACATCCGTCGTCGGTCACCGGGGAGCTGTTTTTT.

This rearrangement joins TRBV7-9 to TRBJ2-5; D might be TRBD1 or TRBD2, each matching 6 bases. The CDR3 consists of 14 residues. The germline V gene encodes CDR1 SEHNR and CDR2 FQNEAQ (reference sequence). Deletions cut 2 bases from V and 13 bases from J, with 20 bases between. This CDR3 is CASSLRGPGDDMYF. CDR3 DNA: TGTGCCAGCAGCTTACGGGGGCCGGGGGATGATATGTACTTC.

The gene calls are TRBV6-1 and TRBJ2-7; no definite D call. The germline CDR1 and CDR2 sequences are MNHNS and SASEGT. The CDR3 runs to 10 residues. The V gene lost 8 bases and the J gene lost 3 bases, with 5 bases spanning the gap. CDR3 nucleotides: TGTGCCAGCGGCTACTACGAGCAGTACTTC. Translating gives CASGYYEQYF.

The V gene is TRBV10-3, the J gene TRBJ2-1; D might be TRBD2 (6 bases). Germline assignment: CDR1 ENHRY and CDR2 SYGVKD. CDR3 length equals 21 residues. Trimming took 4 bases from V and 2 from J, leaving 30 bases between them. CDR3 sequence: CAISANSGRGGGLGAYNEQFF. In DNA, the CDR3 is TGTGCCATCAGTGCAAACTCAGGGCGGGGCGGAGGGTTAGGGGCCTACAATGAGCAGTTCTTC.

The V and J genes are TRBV27 and TRBJ2-7; D uncertain. Per germline, CDR1 MNHEY and CDR2 SMNVEV (reference sequence). This CDR3 contains 13 residues. The V end was cut by 2 bases, the J end by 3 bases, with 8 bases between. CDR3 DNA sequence: TGTGCCAGCAGTTTAATCGACAACTACGAGCAGTACTTC. This codes for CASSLIDNYEQYF.

The chain links TRBV9 to TRBJ1-2, with unresolved D. CDR3 length equals 13 residues. From germline, CDR1 is SGDLS and CDR2 YYNGEE. The ends were cut back, 3 bases at V and 4 bases at J, with 10 bases in the middle. CDR3 nucleotides: TGTGCCAGCAGCGGCCGGGGAGTCTATGGCTACACCTTC. Protein: CASSGRGVYGYTF.

The rearrangement links TRBV5-1 to TRBJ1-2; D perhaps matches TRBD1 (5 bases). Germline V gives CDR1 SGHRS, CDR2 YFSETQ. Trimming cost V 5 bases and J 8 bases, with 19 bases left between them. The CDR3 contains 14 residues. CDR3 sequence (DNA): TGCGCCAGCAGAAACGCGGGAGGGGATCGAGGCTACACCTTC. Its translation is CASRNAGGDRGYTF.

The chain uses TRBV12-3 or TRBV12-4 and TRBJ2-7; the D call may be TRBD1 or TRBD2 (5 bases each). The CDR3 consists of 12 residues. Trimming cost V 6 bases and J 3 bases, with 9 bases left between them. CDR3 amino acids: CASSRDGYEQYV. The CDR3 bases are TGTGCCAGCAGCAGGGACGGCTACGAGCAGTACGTC.

V is TRBV11-2 and J is TRBJ1-1; D gene ambiguous. CDR1 is SGHAT and CDR2 is FQNNGV in the germline V gene. Trimming shortened V by 4 bases and J by 6 bases, and 15 bases separated the two germline ends. The CDR3 totals 14 residues. CDR3 sequence (DNA): TGTGCCAGCAGCTCCCCCGCCCCCCCCGCTGAAGCTTTCTTT. It codes for CASSSPAPPAEAFF.